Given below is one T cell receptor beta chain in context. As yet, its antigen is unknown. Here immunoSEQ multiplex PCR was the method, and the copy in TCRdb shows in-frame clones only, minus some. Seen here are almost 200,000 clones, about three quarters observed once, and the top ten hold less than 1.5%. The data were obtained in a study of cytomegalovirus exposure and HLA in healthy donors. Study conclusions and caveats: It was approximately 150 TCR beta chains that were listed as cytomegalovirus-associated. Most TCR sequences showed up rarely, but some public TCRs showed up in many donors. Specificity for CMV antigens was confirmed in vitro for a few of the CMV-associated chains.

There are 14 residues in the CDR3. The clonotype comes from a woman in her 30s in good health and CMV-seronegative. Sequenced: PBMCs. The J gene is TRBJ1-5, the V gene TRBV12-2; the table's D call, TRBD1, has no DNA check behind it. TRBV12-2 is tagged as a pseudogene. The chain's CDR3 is CASRSGHCNQPQHF. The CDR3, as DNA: TGTGCAAGTCGGTCCGGACACTGTAATCAGCCCCAGCATTTT.